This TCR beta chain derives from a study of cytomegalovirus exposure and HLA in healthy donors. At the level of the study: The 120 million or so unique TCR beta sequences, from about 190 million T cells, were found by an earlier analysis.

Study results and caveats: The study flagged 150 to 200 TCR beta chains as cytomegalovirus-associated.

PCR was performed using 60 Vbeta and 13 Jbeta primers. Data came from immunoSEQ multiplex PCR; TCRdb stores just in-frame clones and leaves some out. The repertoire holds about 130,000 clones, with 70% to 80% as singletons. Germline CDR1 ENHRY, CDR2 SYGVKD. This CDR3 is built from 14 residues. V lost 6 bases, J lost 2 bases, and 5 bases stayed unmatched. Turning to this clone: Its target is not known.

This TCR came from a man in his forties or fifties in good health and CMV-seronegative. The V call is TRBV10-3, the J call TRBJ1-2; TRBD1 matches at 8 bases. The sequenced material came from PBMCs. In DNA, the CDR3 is TGTGCCATCAGGGGAGACAGGGGAAACTATGGCTACACCTTC. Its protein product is CAIRGDRGNYGYTF.